Below, 16 T cell receptor beta chains from the same sample are listed, as sequenced in a study of technical replicates of blood from a handful of donors. Data came from immunoSEQ multiplex PCR; TCRdb stores just in-frame clones and leaves some out. The sample consists of about 82,000 clones, about 93% of them appearing once. Sample: T cells isolated from PBMCs. These receptors were obtained from a human donor in good health.

The chain has TRBV7-6 and TRBJ2-7, with D possibly being TRBD1 (6 bases). Trimming pared 4 bases from V and 1 base from J, leaving 11 bases between. The CDR3 is 14 residues long. CDR1 and CDR2 from the germline V gene are SGHVS and FNYEAQ. CDR3 bases: TGTGCCAGCAGCTCGAGGACAGTATCCTACGAGCAGTACTTC. Translating it yields CASSSRTVSYEQYF.

The chain is built from TRBV19 and TRBJ1-2, with a possible D match to TRBD1 (5 bases). This CDR3 is 15 amino acids long. Per the germline V gene, CDR1 is LNHDA and CDR2 is SQIVND (reference sequence). V was pared by 8 bases and J by 4 bases, with 20 bases between. CDR3 sequence reads: CASEKMGGAAYGYTF. CDR3 DNA: TGTGCCAGTGAAAAGATGGGGGGAGCGGCCTATGGCTACACCTTC.

The chain couples TRBV6-5 to TRBJ1-1; D may be TRBD1 (6 bases). The CDR3 consists of 11 residues. Germline assignment: CDR1 MNHEY and CDR2 SVGAGI. Trimming cost V 5 bases and J 8 bases, with 9 bases left between them. The CDR3 reads CASSPGTEAFF. The CDR3 DNA sequence: TGTGCCAGCAGTCCAGGGACAGAAGCTTTCTTT.

DNA of the CDR3: TGTGCCAGCAGGAGGGTCTCCACAGATACGCAGTATTTT. It codes for CASRRVSTDTQYF. This chain connects TRBV27 to TRBJ2-3, with a possible D match to TRBD2 (5 bases). Between the trimmed V and J ends, which lost 6 bases and 2 bases, there was a span of 9 bases. The CDR3 runs to 13 residues. Germline CDR1 MNHEY, CDR2 SMNVEV (reference sequence).

This chain joins TRBV10-3 and TRBJ2-7, with 9 bases fitting TRBD1. The CDR3 runs to 14 residues. Germline trimming cut 9 bases from V and 2 bases from J; bases unmatched to any gene: 8. From germline, CDR1 is ENHRY and CDR2 SYGVKD. The CDR3 sequence is CAISRDRVTYEQYF. In DNA form, the CDR3 reads TGTGCCATTTCCCGGGACAGGGTTACCTACGAGCAGTACTTC.

The chain has TRBV6-5 and TRBJ2-7; D is unclear. Trimming took 6 bases from V and 1 from J, leaving 13 bases between them. Germline V lookup: CDR1 MNHEY, CDR2 SVGAGI. The CDR3 contains 14 residues. The CDR3 DNA is TGTGCCAGCAGCCCCGCGGTCGGGTCCTACGAGCAGTACTTC. It is translated as CASSPAVGSYEQYF.

The chain employs TRBV2 and TRBJ2-7; D gene unclear. Germline V gene lookup returns CDR1 SNHLY and CDR2 FYNNEI. The CDR3 has 13 amino acids. V gave up 4 bases and J gave up 2 bases, with 9 bases separating them. The CDR3 sequence is CASSAGRPYEQYF. CDR3 nucleotides: TGTGCCAGCAGTGCAGGCAGACCCTACGAGCAGTACTTC.

This chain links TRBV30 with TRBJ2-1, with 10 bases aligning to TRBD2. This CDR3 spans 17 amino acids. V gave up 1 base and J gave up 7 bases; unmatched junction bases: 13. CDR1 GTSNPN and CDR2 SVGIG come from the germline V gene (reference sequence). The CDR3 region has the DNA TGTGCCTGGAGTGCCGCCGCTAGCGGGAGTTATGGTAATGAGCAGTTCTTC. Amino acids: CAWSAAASGSYGNEQFF.

The DNA of the CDR3 is TGCGCCAGCAGCCAGGAGCGGGAGAAAACTCTTAATGAGCAGTTCTTC. Encoded protein: CASSQEREKTLNEQFF. The rearrangement uses TRBV5-1 and TRBJ2-1; 8 bases line up with TRBD2. CDR1 SGHRS and CDR2 YFSETQ come from the germline V gene. J was trimmed by 7 bases and V by 4 bases; bases with no gene match: 13. This CDR3 is 16 amino acids long.

The V call is TRBV13, the J call TRBJ1-2, with TRBD1 matching 7 bases. V lost 5 bases, J lost 8 bases, and 11 bases stayed unmatched. The CDR3 runs 14 residues. Per germline, CDR1 PRHDT and CDR2 FYEKMQ (reference sequence). The CDR3: CASSRLDRLRGYTF. The DNA of the CDR3 is TGTGCCAGCAGCAGGTTGGACAGGCTTAGGGGCTACACCTTC.

The chain employs TRBV9 and TRBJ2-1; D perhaps matches TRBD1 (6 bases). Trimming removed 3 bases at V and 4 bases at J, with 17 bases between. Germline V gene lookup returns CDR1 SGDLS and CDR2 YYNGEE. This CDR3 spans 16 amino acids. The DNA of the CDR3 is TGTGCCAGCAGCGCCGGCCGGTCCGACAGGTACAATGAGCAGTTCTTC. It is translated as CASSAGRSDRYNEQFF.

The CDR3 protein is CASSQETEYSNQPQHF. Here the CDR3 DNA reads TGCGCCAGCAGCCAAGAGACGGAGTATAGCAATCAGCCCCAGCATTTT. The chain joins TRBV4-1 to TRBJ1-5; D gene unclear. The V and J ends lost 0 bases and 0 bases respectively, with 9 bases between them. Germline V CDR1 and CDR2: MGHRA, YSYEKL. CDR3 length: 16 residues.

CDR3 nucleotide sequence: TGTGCCAGCAGCTTCCCCGGGTGGGGGGTCGATGAGCAGTTCTTC. This encodes CASSFPGWGVDEQFF. The chain employs TRBV5-6 and TRBJ2-1, with D perhaps TRBD2 (6 bases). The germline V gene encodes CDR1 SGHDT and CDR2 YYEEEE. Trimming removed 2 bases from V and 8 bases from J, with 17 bases in between. The length of the CDR3 is 15 residues. The whole variable domain, filled in from reference TRBV5-6 and TRBJ2-1, reads DAGVTQSPTHLIKTRGQQVTLRCSPKSGHDTVSWYQQALGQGPQFIFQYYEEEERQRGNFPDRFSGHQFPNYSSELNVNALLLGDSALYLCASSFPGWGVDEQFFGPGTRLTVL.

This clone was detected once. The genes are TRBV6-6 and TRBJ2-7; 8 positions agree with TRBD2. The CDR3 sequence is 14 residues long. Germline CDR1 reads MNHNY; CDR2 reads SVGAGI (reference sequence). V dropped 3 bases and J dropped 4; count of bases not matched to a gene: 5. The CDR3 DNA follows: TGTGCCAGCAGTTATAGCGGGATCGGATACGAGCAGTACTTC. It encodes CASSYSGIGYEQYF.

The chain couples TRBV6-5 to TRBJ1-4; D unresolved. CDR1 MNHEY and CDR2 SVGAGI come from the germline V gene. The CDR3 totals 14 residues. V lost 3 bases, J lost 8 bases, and 13 bases lay in between. CDR3 residues: CASSYSGNREKLFF. CDR3 in DNA: TGTGCCAGCAGTTATTCGGGGAATCGAGAAAAACTGTTTTTT.

This clone appeared a single time. The V gene is TRBV27, the J gene TRBJ2-6; D remains unclear. This CDR3 is 15 amino acids long. Germline loops: CDR1 MNHEY, CDR2 SMNVEV (reference sequence). The V and J ends lost 6 bases and 4 bases respectively, with 13 bases between them. CDR3 sequence (DNA): TGTGCCAGCAGCCTCTACCCGTCCGGGGCCAACGTCCTGACTTTC. Protein product: CASSLYPSGANVLTF.